Presented here are 5 T cell receptor beta chains from one specimen sequenced in a study of ipilimumab plus nivolumab after autologous stem cell transplantation (dated by TCRdb to the early 2020s). Library preparation employed the immunoSEQ multiplex PCR assay. Entries here come from immuneACCESS through TCRdb and include only in-frame sequences with V and J called. Some clones fail to appear in such tables; in the studies checked, an unresolved V gene covers under half of the shortfall, and the cause of the remainder is unknown. A total of more than 20,000 clones appear in this sample, 77% of them only once. The top ten clones comprise over 15% of the sample. The sequencing here drew on PBMCs, taken in a trial of ipilimumab plus nivolumab as post-transplant consolidation. The receptors were sampled from a male donor with diffuse large B-cell lymphoma.

V is TRBV4-2 and J is TRBJ2-7; the match to TRBD1 covers 7 bases. The CDR3 sequence is 14 residues long. V lost 0 bases to trimming and J lost 9 bases; unmatched junction nucleotides: 8. From germline, CDR1 is LGHNA and CDR2 YNFKEQ. The CDR3 region is CASSQDVGAGGQYF. The DNA of the CDR3 is TGTGCCAGCAGCCAAGATGTCGGGGCAGGGGGGCAGTACTTC.

This chain uses TRBV5-8 with TRBJ1-5; 7 nucleotides agree with TRBD1. The CDR3 is 16 residues long. Germline lookup yields CDR1 SGHTS and CDR2 YDEGEE. Trimming removed 2 bases from V and 4 bases from J; junction bases left unmatched: 9. The CDR3 spells CASSFSRQGLNQPQHF. The CDR3 DNA reads as TGTGCCAGCAGCTTTAGTAGACAGGGCCTAAATCAGCCCCAGCATTTT.

This chain links TRBV19 with TRBJ1-3; weak D call: TRBD1 (5 bases). With 10 bases removed from V and 3 bases from J, the gap between germline ends came to 16 bases. The length of the CDR3 is 14 residues. The germline CDR1 and CDR2 sequences are LNHDA and SQIVND (reference sequence). CDR3 DNA: TGTGCCACCAGACGGCAGGGAAATGGAAACACCATATATTTT. This codes for CATRRQGNGNTIYF.

The gene calls are TRBV28 and TRBJ2-2, with D possibly being TRBD1 or TRBD2 (7 bases each). This CDR3 has 15 residues. Germline CDR1 MDHEN, CDR2 SYDVKM. V was pared by 6 bases and J by 5 bases, with 16 bases between. The CDR3 reads CASSPRGGGTGELFF. CDR3 DNA: TGTGCCAGCAGCCCCAGGGGGGGAGGGACCGGGGAGCTGTTTTTT.

The V gene is TRBV14, the J gene TRBJ1-2; D call uncertain. The V end was cut by 2 bases, the J end by 1 base, with 11 bases between. The CDR3 runs to 15 residues. Germline CDR1 is SGHDN and CDR2 is FVKESK. The CDR3 loop is CASSQIPQHNYGYTF. As DNA, the CDR3 is TGTGCCAGCAGCCAAATACCTCAGCATAACTATGGCTACACCTTC.